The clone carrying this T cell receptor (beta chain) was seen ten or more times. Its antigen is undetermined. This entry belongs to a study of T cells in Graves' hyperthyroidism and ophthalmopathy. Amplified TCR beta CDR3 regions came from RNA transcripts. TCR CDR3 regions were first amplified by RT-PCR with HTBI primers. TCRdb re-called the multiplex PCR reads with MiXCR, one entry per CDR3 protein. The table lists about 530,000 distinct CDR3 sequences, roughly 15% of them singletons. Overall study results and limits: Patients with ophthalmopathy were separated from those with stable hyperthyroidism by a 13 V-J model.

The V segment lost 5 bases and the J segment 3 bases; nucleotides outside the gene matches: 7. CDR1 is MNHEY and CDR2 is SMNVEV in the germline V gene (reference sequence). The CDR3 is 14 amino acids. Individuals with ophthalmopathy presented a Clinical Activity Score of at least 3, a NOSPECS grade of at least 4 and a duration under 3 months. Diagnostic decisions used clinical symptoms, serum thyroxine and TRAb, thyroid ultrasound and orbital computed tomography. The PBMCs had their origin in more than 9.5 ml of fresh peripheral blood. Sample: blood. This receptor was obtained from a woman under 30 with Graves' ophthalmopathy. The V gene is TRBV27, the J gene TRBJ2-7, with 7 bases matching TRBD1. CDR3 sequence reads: CASSPGQVSYEQYF. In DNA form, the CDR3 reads TGTGCCAGCAGTCCAGGACAGGTTAGCTACGAGCAGTACTTC.